The 23 T cell receptor beta chains in this list originate from one sample, sequenced in a study of blood T cell repertoires in COVID-19. Measured with immunoSEQ multiplex PCR; TCRdb has only the in-frame clones, and not every one. The data contain 270,000 or so clones, roughly 89% of them singletons. Sequencing input: peripheral blood. The receptor source for this set is a woman aged 60-75 years with COVID-19, enrolled during active disease.

The chain has TRBV4-3 and TRBJ1-2, with a tentative D call TRBD1 (6 bases). CDR1 is LGHNA and CDR2 is YSLEER in the germline V gene. Between the trimmed V and J ends, which lost 0 bases and 4 bases, there was a span of 12 bases. The CDR3 consists of 15 residues. The CDR3 sequence: CASSQDEVGGYGYTF. The CDR3 DNA reads TGCGCCAGCAGCCAAGATGAAGTAGGGGGCTATGGCTACACCTTC.

The V and J genes are TRBV19 and TRBJ1-5; weak D call: TRBD1 (5 bases). Trimming stripped 3 bases from V and 5 bases from J, with 11 bases between. Per the germline V gene, CDR1 is LNHDA and CDR2 is SQIVND (reference sequence). CDR3 size: 14 residues. The CDR3 DNA sequence: TGTGCCAGTAGTATTGCGGGGCGAGATCAGCCCCAGCATTTT. Translated: CASSIAGRDQPQHF.

The chain uses TRBV6-5 and TRBJ2-1; D perhaps matches TRBD1 (5 bases). Deletions cut 5 bases from V and 4 bases from J, with 15 bases between. The CDR3 sequence is 15 residues long. Germline V gene data show CDR1 as MNHEY and CDR2 as SVGAGI. In DNA form, the CDR3 reads TGTGCCAGCAGTCCAGGGTTCGGGCGTTACAATGAGCAGTTCTTC. It specifies CASSPGFGRYNEQFF.

This clone appeared a single time. The chain links TRBV7-9 to TRBJ2-5, with 10 positions matching TRBD1. Germline CDR1 and CDR2: SEHNR and FQNEAQ (reference sequence). The CDR3 contains 14 residues. The V segment lost 4 bases and the J segment 4 bases; nucleotides outside the gene matches: 3. This CDR3 reads CASSYDRGRETQYF. In DNA form, the CDR3 reads TGTGCCAGCAGCTACGACAGGGGGCGAGAGACCCAGTACTTC.

The rearrangement joins TRBV2 to TRBJ1-1, with D uncertain. Germline V gene sequence: CDR1 SNHLY, CDR2 FYNNEI. The CDR3 extends over 14 amino acids. Between the trimmed V and J ends, which lost 8 bases and 1 base, there was a span of 14 bases. CDR3 DNA: TGTGCCAGCCGGGTGGTTGTCCCGAACACTGAAGCTTTCTTT. Translated: CASRVVVPNTEAFF.

The J gene is TRBJ1-3, the V gene TRBV7-9, with 7 bases that match TRBD1. CDR1 and CDR2 (germline): SEHNR, FQNEAQ (reference sequence). The CDR3 has 16 residues. Germline trimming cut 3 bases from V and 2 bases from J; bases unmatched to any gene: 7. The CDR3 bases are TGTGCCAGCAGCTTTTTCGGGACAGTCACTGGAAACACCATATATTTT. It is translated as CASSFFGTVTGNTIYF.

This chain links TRBV7-9 with TRBJ1-2; perhaps TRBD1 as D (5 bases). The CDR3 has 15 amino acids. V was shortened by 6 bases and J by 6 bases, with 20 bases between the two germline ends. Germline-derived CDR1 and CDR2 are SEHNR and FQNEAQ (reference sequence). The CDR3 DNA reads TGTGCCAGCAGTATCCAGGGCGCTATTTCTGATGGCTACACCTTC. As protein: CASSIQGAISDGYTF.

In its sample, this clone was seen once. The rearrangement joins TRBV7-2 to TRBJ1-1; D not resolved. This CDR3 spans 14 amino acids. Per germline, CDR1 SGHTA and CDR2 FQGNSA. Trimming removed 1 base from V and 10 bases from J, with 16 bases in between. The CDR3, as DNA: TGTGCCAGCAGCTTAGAACCCCGCGCGGGAGTAGCTTTCTTT. Translated, it gives CASSLEPRAGVAFF.

The chain joins TRBV5-5 to TRBJ2-7; D possibly corresponds to TRBD2 (6 bases). Germline CDR1 SGHKS, CDR2 YYEKEE (reference sequence). V lost 2 bases to trimming and J lost 0 bases, with 12 bases between them. The CDR3 loop spans 15 amino acids. DNA for the CDR3: TGTGCCAGCAGCTTAGTACGGGACTTCTCCTACGAGCAGTACTTC. It specifies CASSLVRDFSYEQYF.

The chain employs TRBV9 and TRBJ2-1; 8 nucleotides line up with TRBD2. Germline V gene sequence: CDR1 SGDLS, CDR2 YYNGEE. The CDR3 has 16 residues. Trimming at V came to 2 bases and at J to 1 base, leaving 5 bases not matched to a gene. The CDR3 loop reads CASSVGGGRSYNEQFF. The CDR3 DNA reads TGTGCCAGCAGCGTCGGCGGGGGGCGTTCCTACAATGAGCAGTTCTTC.

The genes are TRBV19 and TRBJ2-3; the match to TRBD2 covers 11 bases. V lost 5 bases, J lost 4 bases, and 8 bases stayed unmatched. The V gene's germline CDR1 is LNHDA and CDR2 SQIVND (reference sequence). The CDR3 totals 16 residues. Here the CDR3 reads CASSPALAGGSDTQYF. CDR3 sequence (DNA): TGTGCCAGTAGTCCCGCCCTAGCGGGGGGTTCAGATACGCAGTATTTT. Variable domain in full (rest from reference TRBV19 and TRBJ2-3): DGGITQSPKYLFRKEGQNVTLSCEQNLNHDAMYWYRQDPGQGLRLIYYSQIVNDFQKGDIAEGYSVSREKKESFPLTVTSAQKNPTAFYLCASSPALAGGSDTQYFGPGTRLTVL.

This clone was observed a handful of times. The chain uses TRBV4-3 and TRBJ1-4, with 8 nucleotides matching TRBD1. V shed 0 bases and J 5 bases; nucleotides not matched to a gene: 8. There are 17 residues in the CDR3. CDR1 and CDR2 from the germline V gene are LGHNA and YSLEER. In nucleotides, the CDR3 is TGCGCCAGCAGCCAAGATCCTAGGACAGGGATGAATGAAAAACTGTTTTTT. Residues: CASSQDPRTGMNEKLFF.

In this sample, this clone turned up once. The chain links TRBV19 to TRBJ1-2; perhaps TRBD1 as D (5 bases). V dropped 6 bases and J dropped 8 bases, with 25 bases sitting between them. CDR3 length: 16 amino acids. The V gene's germline CDR1 is LNHDA and CDR2 SQIVND (reference sequence). This chain's CDR3 is CASSGGKNSLLLGYTF. The CDR3 DNA reads as TGTGCCAGTAGCGGGGGGAAAAATTCTCTTTTATTGGGCTACACCTTC.

This clone was found once. The chain links TRBV15 to TRBJ2-1; D gene uncertain. The germline gives CDR1 LNHNV, CDR2 YYDKDF (reference sequence). CDR3 length: 13 residues. V was clipped by 0 bases and J by 5 bases, with 5 bases between them. The CDR3 sequence is CATSRDRNNEQFF. The CDR3 DNA sequence: TGTGCCACCAGCAGAGATCGTAACAATGAGCAGTTCTTC.

The gene calls are TRBV6-5 and TRBJ1-6; TRBD1 aligns across 7 bases. The CDR3 totals 16 residues. In germline, CDR1 is MNHEY, CDR2 SVGAGI. V lost 3 bases, J lost 2 bases, and 4 bases stayed unmatched. The CDR3 bases are TGTGCCAGCAGTTATGGGCAGGGGGCCTATAATTCACCCCTCCACTTT. Translated, it gives CASSYGQGAYNSPLHF.

The chain joins TRBV2 to TRBJ1-2; D possibly corresponds to TRBD1 (5 bases). Germline V gene lookup returns CDR1 SNHLY and CDR2 FYNNEI. The ends were cut back, 5 bases at V and 6 bases at J, with 16 bases in the middle. The CDR3 has 14 amino acids. CDR3 amino acids: CASSTKKGLNGYTF. CDR3 nucleotides: TGTGCCAGCAGTACTAAGAAGGGACTCAATGGCTACACCTTC.

J is TRBJ2-3 and V is TRBV7-2, with D possibly TRBD2 on 7 matching bases. CDR3 length: 15 residues. The germline gives CDR1 SGHTA, CDR2 FQGNSA. Trimming shortened V by 3 bases and J by 4 bases, and 14 bases separated the two germline ends. The CDR3 reads CASSLRGTTPDTQYF. The CDR3 DNA follows: TGTGCCAGCAGCTTGAGGGGGACTACCCCAGATACGCAGTATTTT.

Here the CDR3 reads CASSTQGSEQYF. The CDR3 DNA sequence: TGTGCCAGCAGCACACAGGGTTCCGAGCAGTACTTC. This chain links TRBV9 with TRBJ2-7, with D maybe TRBD1 (6 bases). The germline V gene encodes CDR1 SGDLS and CDR2 YYNGEE. The length of the CDR3 is 12 residues. The V end lost 4 bases, the J end lost 6 bases, and 11 bases lay between the germline ends.

The chain carries TRBV10-3 and TRBJ1-2, with 8 nucleotides matching TRBD1. The germline V gene encodes CDR1 ENHRY and CDR2 SYGVKD. J was trimmed by 4 bases and V by 4 bases; bases with no gene match: 5. The CDR3 spans 14 residues. CDR3 coding DNA: TGTGCCATCAGTGTGGACAGGGCCACCTATGGCTACACCTTC. Its protein product is CAISVDRATYGYTF.

Turning to this clone: The germline gene is not matched at one end of the junction; a read error may be the cause. The chain employs TRBV29-1 and TRBJ2-7; TRBD1 matches 9 bases. The CDR3 has 13 amino acids. From germline, CDR1 is SQVTM and CDR2 ANQGSEA. CDR3 coding DNA: TGCAGCACACGACAGGGGGTATCCTACGAGCAGTACTTT. Protein product: CSTRQGVSYEQYF.

The J gene is TRBJ1-1, the V gene TRBV6-5; D is ambiguous. V was trimmed by 7 bases and J by 2 bases, leaving 11 bases between them. The germline V gene encodes CDR1 MNHEY and CDR2 SVGAGI. This CDR3 is 13 amino acids long. The CDR3 DNA sequence: TGTGCCAGCATTTTCGGCGGCAACACTGAAGCTTTCTTT. It translates to CASIFGGNTEAFF.

Details on this clone: Other DNA variants within this sample encode the same CDR3. This sequence joins TRBV7-2 and TRBJ1-1; the D gene is possibly TRBD1 (5 bases). Germline V lookup: CDR1 SGHTA, CDR2 FQGNSA. The V end lost 2 bases, the J end lost 1 base, and 8 bases lay between the germline ends. The CDR3 is 14 residues long. CDR3: CASSLSTGNTEAFF. The CDR3 DNA sequence: TGTGCCAGCAGCTTAAGCACAGGGAACACTGAAGCTTTCTTT.

The chain uses TRBV5-8 and TRBJ1-4, with D tentatively TRBD1 (6 bases). Germline loops: CDR1 SGHTS, CDR2 YDEGEE. The V gene lost 4 bases and the J gene lost 5 bases, with 12 bases spanning the gap. The CDR3 has 14 amino acids. CDR3 sequence (DNA): TGTGCCAGCAGCCTGGGACATTCCAATGAAAAACTGTTTTTT. Encoded protein: CASSLGHSNEKLFF.